The T cell receptor beta chain under discussion was sequenced for a study of shared clonotypes between healthy human individuals. Overall study context: Three CD4 naive, three CD4 memory, two CD8 naive and one CD8 memory plate were used per donor.

The CDR3 is 14 residues long. V lost 6 bases to trimming and J lost 4 bases; unmatched junction nucleotides: 6. Germline V gives CDR1 MNHEY, CDR2 SVGAGI. Each donor was a Caucasian adult residing in Nashville, Tennessee. Sorted subsets were amplified in replicate PCRs using 200 to 250 ng DNA, 25,000 to 30,000 T cell genomes. The repertoire was sequenced with immunoSEQ multiplex PCR; TCRdb's copy has only in-frame clones and lacks some. Of 2 million to 3 million clones in the sample, 80% to 95% were seen once. This sequence originates from a man younger than 35 in good health. Some clones in this sample may be carry-over from other donors' samples. J is TRBJ2-7 and V is TRBV6-5; 10 bases are a match to TRBD1. Material: naive CD4+ T cells from PBMCs. Sample subset: CD45RA+ positively selected. CDR3 in amino acids: CASSRTGGGYEQYF. CDR3 coding DNA: TGTGCCAGCAGCAGGACAGGGGGTGGATACGAGCAGTACTTC.